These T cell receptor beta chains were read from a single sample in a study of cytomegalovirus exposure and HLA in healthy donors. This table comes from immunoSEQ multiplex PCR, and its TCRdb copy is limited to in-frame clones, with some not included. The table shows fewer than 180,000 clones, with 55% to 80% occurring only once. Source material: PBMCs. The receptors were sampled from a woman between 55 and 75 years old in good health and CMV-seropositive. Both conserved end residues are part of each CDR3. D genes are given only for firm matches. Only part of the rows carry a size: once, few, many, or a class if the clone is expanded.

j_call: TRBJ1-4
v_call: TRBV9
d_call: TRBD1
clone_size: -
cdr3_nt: TGTGCCAGCAGCGTCGCCGGGACAGGGGATGAAAAACTGTTTTTT
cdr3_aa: CASSVAGTGDEKLFF

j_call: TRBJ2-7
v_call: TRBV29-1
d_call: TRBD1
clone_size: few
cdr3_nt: TGCAGCGTTGAAGTAACCGGGACAGGGAGCTACGAGCAGTACTTC
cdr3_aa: CSVEVTGTGSYEQYF

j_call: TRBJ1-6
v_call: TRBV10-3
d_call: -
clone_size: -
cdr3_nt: TGTGCCATCAGTGAGCCACGAACAGAATCACCCCTCCACTTT
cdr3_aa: CAISEPRTESPLHF

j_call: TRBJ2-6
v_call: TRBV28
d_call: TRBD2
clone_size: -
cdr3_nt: TGTGCCAGCGACTCCGGGACTAGCGGGAGAACTGGGGCCAACGTCCTGACTTTC
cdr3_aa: CASDSGTSGRTGANVLTF

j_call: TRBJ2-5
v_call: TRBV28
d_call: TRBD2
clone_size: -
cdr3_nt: TGTGCCAGCAGCTACGGACTAGCGTACGAGACCCAGTACTTC
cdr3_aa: CASSYGLAYETQYF

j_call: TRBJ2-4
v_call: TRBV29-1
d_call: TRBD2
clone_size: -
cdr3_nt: TGCAGCGTTGAAGACCCCGGGAGGCTCCTAGCCAAAAACATTCAGTACTTC
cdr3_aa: CSVEDPGRLLAKNIQYF

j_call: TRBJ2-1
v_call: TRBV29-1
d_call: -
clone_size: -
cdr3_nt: TGCAGCGTTGCCTTTGGAAGCGGAAGTATTGAGCAGTTCTTC
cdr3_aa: CSVAFGSGSIEQFF

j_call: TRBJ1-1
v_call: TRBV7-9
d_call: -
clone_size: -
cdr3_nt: TGTGCCAGCAGCCTGGAGGTATGGCGAGGCACTGAAGCTTTCTTT
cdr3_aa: CASSLEVWRGTEAFF

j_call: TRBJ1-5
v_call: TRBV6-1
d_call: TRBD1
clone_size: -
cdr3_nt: TGTGCCAGCAGTGAATTTGACAGGGCTCAGCCCCAGCATTTT
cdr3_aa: CASSEFDRAQPQHF

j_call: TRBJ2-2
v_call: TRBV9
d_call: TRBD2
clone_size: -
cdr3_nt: TGTGCCAGCAGCGTCGGGACTAGCGGGACGAACACCGGGGAGCTGTTTTTT
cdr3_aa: CASSVGTSGTNTGELFF

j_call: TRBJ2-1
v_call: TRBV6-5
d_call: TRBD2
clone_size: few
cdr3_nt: TGTGCCAGCAGTTTGGGACTAGCGGATTACAATGAGCAGTTCTTC
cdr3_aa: CASSLGLADYNEQFF

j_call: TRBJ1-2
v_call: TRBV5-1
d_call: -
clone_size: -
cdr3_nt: TGCGCCAGCAGCTCATCTTCAGGGACATCGCTCCCCGGCACCTTC
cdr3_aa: CASSSSSGTSLPGTF

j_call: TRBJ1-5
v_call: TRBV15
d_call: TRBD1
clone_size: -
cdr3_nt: TGTGCCACCAGCACTCACAGGGGGGAAGGGTTGCAGCCCCAGCATTTT
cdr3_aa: CATSTHRGEGLQPQHF

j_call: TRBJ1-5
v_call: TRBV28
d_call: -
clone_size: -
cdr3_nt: TGTGCCAGCAGTTTACAGCAGGGGCCCAATCAGCCCCAGCATTTT
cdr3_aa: CASSLQQGPNQPQHF

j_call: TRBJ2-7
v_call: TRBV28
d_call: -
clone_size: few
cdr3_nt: TGTGCCAGCAGTTTAAGGGAGTTCCTCTCCTACGAGCAGTACTTC
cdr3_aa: CASSLREFLSYEQYF

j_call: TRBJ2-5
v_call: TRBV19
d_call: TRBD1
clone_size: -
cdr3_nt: TGTGCCAGTAGTATATGGGGACAGGGGAGGAACGGGCGCCAAGAGACCCAGTACTTC
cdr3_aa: CASSIWGQGRNGRQETQYF

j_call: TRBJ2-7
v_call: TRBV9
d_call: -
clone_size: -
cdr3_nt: TGTGCCAGCAGCGTAGGGACTTACTACGAGCAGTACTTC
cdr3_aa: CASSVGTYYEQYF

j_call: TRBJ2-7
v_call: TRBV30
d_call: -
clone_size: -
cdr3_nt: TGTGCCTGGAGTGCGGGAGTCTACGAGCAGTACTTC
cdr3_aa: CAWSAGVYEQYF

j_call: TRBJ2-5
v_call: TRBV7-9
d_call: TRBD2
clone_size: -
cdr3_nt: TGTGCCAGCAGCCCCAGCGGGACTTTTCAAGAGACCCAGTACTTC
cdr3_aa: CASSPSGTFQETQYF

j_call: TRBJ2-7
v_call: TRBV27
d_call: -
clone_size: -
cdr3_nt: TGTGCCAGCGCCCAGACTAGGGCCTACGAGCAGTACTTC
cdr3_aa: CASAQTRAYEQYF

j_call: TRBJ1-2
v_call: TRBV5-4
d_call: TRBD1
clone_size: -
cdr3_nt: TGTGCCAGCAGCTTGGACGGGGGACAGGGGGGCTACACCTTC
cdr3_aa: CASSLDGGQGGYTF

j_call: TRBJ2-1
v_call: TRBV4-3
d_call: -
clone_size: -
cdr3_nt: TGCGCCAGCAGCCAAGGAGCCGGACTAGAGCAGTTCTTC
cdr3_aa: CASSQGAGLEQFF

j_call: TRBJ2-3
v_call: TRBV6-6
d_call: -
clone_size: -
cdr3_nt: TGTGCCAGCAAGAGCGGGCTTAGCACAGATACGCAGTATTTT
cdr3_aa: CASKSGLSTDTQYF

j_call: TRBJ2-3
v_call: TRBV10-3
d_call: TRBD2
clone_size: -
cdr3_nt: TGTGCCATCAGTGAGGGTACTCTAGCGGGAGGGTTCACAGATACGCAGTATTTT
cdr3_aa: CAISEGTLAGGFTDTQYF

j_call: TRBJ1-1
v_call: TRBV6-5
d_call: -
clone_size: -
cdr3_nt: TGTGCCAGCAGTTACAAGGGACAGAACACTGAAGCTTTCTTT
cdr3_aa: CASSYKGQNTEAFF

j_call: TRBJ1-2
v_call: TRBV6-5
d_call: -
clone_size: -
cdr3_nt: TGTGCCAGCAGTTACCTGGGAGATGGCTACACCTTC
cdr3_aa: CASSYLGDGYTF